The clone carrying this TCR beta chain was counted at least ten times. This entry is derived from a study of spatial heterogeneity in lung cancer. Sample time point: blood at routine non-recurrence follow-up after resection. After removal of 3 bases from V and 0 bases from J, the junction contained 8 bases not matched to a gene. Germline assignment: CDR1 MNHNS and CDR2 SASEGT. The CDR3 spans 17 residues. Using its own MiXCR run on the 5' RACE reads, TCRdb lists one record per CDR3 protein. The sample holds tens of thousands of distinct CDR3 sequences; roughly 5.4% are singletons and the top ten take less than 25%.

The V call is TRBV6-1, the J call TRBJ1-3; 7 bases line up with TRBD1. The source was PBMCs, collected at follow-up. This clonotype was obtained from a female donor with early-stage non-small cell lung cancer. The CDR3 reads CASSERAGGASGNTIYF. The DNA for the CDR3 is TGTGCCAGCAGTGAGCGGGCAGGGGGGGCCTCTGGAAACACCATATATTTT.